One sample yielded the 12 T cell receptor beta chains listed below, sequenced in a study of T cell changes during pregnancy in multiple sclerosis (dated by TCRdb to the late 2010s). The library was obtained by the immunoSEQ multiplex PCR assay. The table comes from immuneACCESS by way of TCRdb, which keeps in-frame sequences with V and J called. Part of the clones is missing from these tables; in studies checked, under half for an unresolved V gene and the rest for unknown reasons. The sample table lists under 80,000 clones, roughly 94% of them with a count of one. Of the sample, 0.58% is held by the ten largest clones. This specimen consisted of peripheral blood, obtained in the third trimester of pregnancy. The receptor source for this set is a female donor with multiple sclerosis, enrolled in a pregnancy study.

This clone was counted only a few times. V gene TRBV7-2 combines with J gene TRBJ1-6, with 7 bases lining up with TRBD1. J lost 7 bases, V lost 1 base, and 10 bases had no gene match. The CDR3 is 17 residues long. The V gene's germline CDR1 is SGHTA and CDR2 FQGNSA. CDR3 in DNA: TGTGCCAGCAGCTTAGGTTCGGGACAGTTGGACAATTCACCCCTCCACTTT. Encoded protein: CASSLGSGQLDNSPLHF.

The rearrangement uses TRBV6-5 and TRBJ1-3; D unclear. This CDR3 has 14 amino acids. Germline V gives CDR1 MNHEY, CDR2 SVGAGI. The V and J ends lost 2 bases and 6 bases respectively, with 11 bases between them. CDR3 loop: CASSYGGPLNTIYF. The CDR3 DNA reads TGTGCCAGCAGTTACGGCGGGCCCCTAAACACCATATATTTT.

This sequence joins TRBV6-5 and TRBJ1-3; D is unclear. This CDR3 comprises 16 residues. Per the germline V gene, CDR1 is MNHEY and CDR2 is SVGAGI. V was trimmed by 0 bases and J by 0 bases, leaving 9 bases between them. Here the CDR3 reads CASSYSDSISGNTIYF. In DNA, the CDR3 is TGTGCCAGCAGTTACTCGGACTCCATCTCTGGAAACACCATATATTTT.

V gene TRBV7-8 combines with J gene TRBJ2-2, with 7 bases lining up with TRBD1. CDR3 length: 15 amino acids. Germline values: CDR1 SGHVS, CDR2 FQNEAQ. The J segment lost 6 bases and the V segment lost 1 base, leaving 5 bases of the junction unmatched. CDR3 amino acids: CASSLDRGLAGELFF. CDR3 in DNA: TGTGCCAGCAGCTTAGACAGGGGTCTCGCCGGGGAGCTGTTTTTT.

V is TRBV7-2 and J is TRBJ1-5; no clear D gene. V was trimmed by 5 bases and J by 10 bases, leaving 27 bases between them. The CDR3 length is 17 residues. Germline V gene sequence: CDR1 SGHTA, CDR2 FQGNSA. In DNA form, the CDR3 reads TGTGCCAGCAGCCAACCGAGCTCGGGTTTTGAAAGGTCTCCCCAGCATTTT. Translating it yields CASSQPSSGFERSPQHF.

V is TRBV7-2 and J is TRBJ1-2, with TRBD1 matching 7 bases. CDR1 SGHTA and CDR2 FQGNSA come from the germline V gene. V gave up 3 bases and J gave up 8 bases; unmatched junction bases: 9. This CDR3 spans 14 amino acids. CDR3 nucleotide sequence: TGTGCCAGCAGCTTGACAGGGCCAACGGGGGGCTACACCTTC. Amino acids: CASSLTGPTGGYTF.

In DNA, the CDR3 is TGTGCCTGGAGTTCATGGAACACTGAAGCTTTCTTT. It translates to CAWSSWNTEAFF. The chain is built from TRBV30 and TRBJ1-1, with no clear D. Germline CDR1 and CDR2: GTSNPN and SVGIG (reference sequence). CDR3 length: 12 amino acids. V was clipped by 2 bases and J by 1 base, with 5 bases between them.

The genes are TRBV19 and TRBJ2-3; D possibly corresponds to TRBD2 (6 bases). This CDR3 has 16 residues. From germline, CDR1 is LNHDA and CDR2 SQIVND (reference sequence). The CDR3 DNA is TGTAGCACCGCCCTCGGGGGACGGGGATTCACAGATACGCAGTATTTT. Translating gives CSTALGGRGFTDTQYF.

The V gene is TRBV4-2, the J gene TRBJ1-2; TRBD1 is a possible D gene (6 bases). The germline CDR1 and CDR2 sequences are LGHNA and YNFKEQ. Trimming took off 0 bases at V and 4 bases at J, with 15 bases between the two ends. The CDR3 has 16 residues. CDR3 bases: TGTGCCAGCAGCCAAGAGTGGACAGACAGGTTCTATGGCTACACCTTC. This codes for CASSQEWTDRFYGYTF.

In this sample, this clone turned up once. The rearrangement uses TRBV19 and TRBJ1-2, with D tentatively TRBD1 (5 bases). Per germline, CDR1 LNHDA and CDR2 SQIVND (reference sequence). The CDR3 consists of 12 residues. V was pared by 5 bases and J by 7 bases, with 11 bases between. CDR3: CASSSGIFGYTF. The CDR3 DNA follows: TGTGCCAGTAGTTCAGGGATTTTTGGCTACACCTTC.

This clone came up once. The chain couples TRBV7-3 to TRBJ2-3; 11 bases agree with TRBD2. Per the germline V gene, CDR1 is SGHTA and CDR2 is FQGTGA. This CDR3 region has 16 residues. After removal of 5 bases from V and 12 bases from J, the junction contained 16 bases not matched to a gene. CDR3 sequence (DNA): TGTGCCAGCAGCCCACCCGGGACTAGCGGCCGGGGGACCCAGTATTTT. Its protein is CASSPPGTSGRGTQYF.

The chain joins TRBV5-1 to TRBJ1-2, with 12 bases aligning to TRBD1. The CDR3 runs 14 residues. Trimming at V came to 3 bases and at J to 6 bases, leaving 3 bases not matched to a gene. CDR1 is SGHRS, CDR2 YFSETQ, per germline. CDR3 sequence reads: CASSSGQGADGYTF. For the CDR3, the DNA is TGCGCCAGCAGCTCGGGACAGGGGGCGGATGGCTACACCTTC. Combining the CDR3 with reference TRBV5-1 and TRBJ1-2 gives the whole variable domain KAGVTQTPRYLIKTRGQQVTLSCSPISGHRSVSWYQQTPGQGLQFLFEYFSETQRNKGNFPGRFSGRQFSNSRSEMNVSTLELGDSALYLCASSSGQGADGYTFGSGTRLTVV.